The source of this T cell receptor beta chain is a study of blood T cell repertoires in COVID-19. Overall study context: PBMCs, B-cell-depleted T cells, or T cells were the source of the cDNA or gDNA that made up the material.

Per the original data handling: Nucleated cell counts were estimated from reference gene primer amplification. The protocol was immunoSEQ multiplex PCR, while the TCRdb copy is restricted to in-frame clones and leaves out a portion. That table supplies the V and J calls and clone size; D and trimming were determined from the DNA. The sample holds about 370,000 clones, 80% to 90% seen once. Participants, 18 to 89 years old, spanned fewer than 25 US areas. Recovery among Cohort 3 donors was established by two negative PCRs, clearance, or symptom resolution. The specimen sequenced was PBMCs or T cells enriched from blood (not recorded which). The receptor was isolated from a man aged 18-30 years who had recovered from COVID-19.

The CDR3 is CASSPSPAGQETQYF. The CDR3 nucleotides read TGTGCCAGCAGCCCAAGTCCAGCGGGTCAAGAGACCCAGTACTTC. V gene TRBV9 combines with J gene TRBJ2-5; possible D gene TRBD2, 6 bases. From germline, CDR1 is SGDLS and CDR2 YYNGEE. The V end lost 4 bases, the J end lost 2 bases, and 15 bases lay between the germline ends. The CDR3 sequence is 15 residues long.